The entry that follows covers one T cell receptor (beta chain) sequence. Its antigen is unknown. Its ends do not fully match the called genes, so a read error is possible. The sample is drawn from a study of tumor-infiltrating lymphocytes in primary liver carcinoma (dated by TCRdb to about 2017). Concerning the study at large: Between November 2015 and 2016, a few patients in China with histopathologically diagnosed primary liver carcinoma had surgical resection. The five patients, three men and two women aged 30 to 69 years, had hepatocellular carcinoma (four) or combined HCC and intrahepatic cholangiocarcinoma (one). The tumors of the five patients were staged as T1-T3 N0M0, with maximum diameters ranging from 4.2 to 10 cm. Each sample produced about 3.65 to 7.13 million productive TCRbeta reads, and read depth showed no significant difference between tissue types. Across five regions of each liver tumor, along with adjacent normal tissue and blood, the study brought together TCRbeta repertoire sequencing, expression microarrays and whole-exome sequencing. A total of approximately 35 specimens from 5 patients, comprising approximately 25 tumor regions, 5 adjacent noncancerous liver tissues and 5 peripheral blood samples, were covered by TCRbeta repertoire sequencing. Reproducibility between technical replicate repertoires was high, with correlation coefficients above 0.98 and mean shared-clone rates approximately 0.91.

Starting from about 500 ng total RNA, TCRbeta-specific cDNA was produced by reverse transcription with a constant-region primer and ProtoScript II reverse transcriptase. TCRbeta libraries were built with three nested multiplex PCR rounds, a slightly modified ARM-PCR procedure. The first two PCR rounds used multiplex TRBV1-TRBV30 forward primers with a Cbeta reverse primer, each for 10 cycles. Sample barcodes and Illumina adapters were added in a final 25-cycle PCR with Deep VentR polymerase. Before sequencing, amplicons of 200-500 bp were gel-purified using a QIAquick gel extraction kit. An Illumina HiSeq 2500 was used to sequence the TCRbeta amplicons, generating 250-bp paired-end reads. As for how the authors treated the data: Trimmomatic v0.33 was used to quality-trim the reads, and FLASH v1.2.11 was used to merge paired reads so that full CDR3 sequences could be recovered. V, D and J germline segments were assigned to the rearranged TCRbeta sequences using MiGEC v1.2.1b. VDJtools v1.0.0 computed clonotype statistics and Shannon-Wiener diversity indices. Except for diversity analysis, only the 250 most abundant clonotypes of each sample were used in subsequent analyses to reduce sampling bias. TCRdb took the public reads, trimmed them with fastp at Q25, ran MiXCR for clone calling and kept in-frame beta chains. Every distinct CDR3 protein forms one entry, paired with its most common genes and DNA. These V and J calls originate from TCRdb's pipeline instead of the authors' own analysis. The sample table records fewer than 400,000 distinct CDR3 sequences; approximately 60% of these occur just once. Roughly 8.6% of the sample belongs to the ten largest clones.

Results and caveats for the whole study, not just this receptor: Comparison of CD4+ and CD8+ T cell repertoires was precluded by the use of bulk unsorted samples. Only five patients were included in the study, and the authors note that the findings should be validated in a larger study. Pairs of tumor regions showed greater repertoire overlap (mean roughly 35%) than tumor-adjacent pairs (about 17%) or tumor-blood pairs (around 15%), which is consistent with antigen-driven expansion. A significantly larger repertoire fraction was made up by the top 250 clones in tumors than in blood (p = 0.039). Only the TCR beta chain was sequenced, which likely underestimates true repertoire diversity because unpaired alpha chains were not captured.

Reading from cysteine to phenylalanine, the CDR3 counts 16 amino acids. Only the CDR3 part of the read is kept: 48 bases, read in frame from the first base. For CDR1 and CDR2, the germline V gene (reference sequence) lists SEHNR and FQNEAQ. Blood RNA was extracted from unsorted whole blood using TRIzol reagent, and germline DNA was obtained with the DNeasy Blood & Tissue kit. Patients had chronic HBV infection and were treatment-naive at sampling. Before surgery, four milliliters of peripheral blood were drawn into K2EDTA tubes. The TCR originated in a man between 35 and 55 years old with primary liver carcinoma and hepatitis B virus infection. In this chain, TRBV7-9 is recombined with TRBJ2-7; the D region possibly corresponds to TRBD1 (6 bases align). The material sequenced was peripheral blood. CDR3 region: CANSPRGGPSSYEQYF. The DNA sequence reads TGTGCCAACAGCCCGCGTGGGGGCCCGAGTTCCTACGAGCAGTACTTC.